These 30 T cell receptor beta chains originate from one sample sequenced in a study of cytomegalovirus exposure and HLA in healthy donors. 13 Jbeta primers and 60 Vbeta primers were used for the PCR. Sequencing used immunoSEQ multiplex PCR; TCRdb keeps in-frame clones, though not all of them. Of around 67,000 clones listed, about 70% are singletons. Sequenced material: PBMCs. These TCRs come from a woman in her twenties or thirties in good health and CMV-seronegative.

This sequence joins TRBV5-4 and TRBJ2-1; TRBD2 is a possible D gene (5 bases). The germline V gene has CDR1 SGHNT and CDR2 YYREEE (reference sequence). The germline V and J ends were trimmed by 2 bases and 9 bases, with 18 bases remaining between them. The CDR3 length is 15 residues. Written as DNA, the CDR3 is TGTGCCAGCAGCTTCGGCGGGTCGTTAGGAACTGAGCAGTTCTTC. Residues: CASSFGGSLGTEQFF. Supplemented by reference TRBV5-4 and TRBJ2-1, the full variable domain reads ETGVTQSPTHLIKTRGQQVTLRCSSQSGHNTVSWYQQALGQGPQFIFQYYREEENGRGNFPPRFSGLQFPNYSSELNVNALELDDSALYLCASSFGGSLGTEQFFGPGTRLTVL.

In nucleotides, the CDR3 is TGCGCCAGCAGCTTTTCCGGGTCATACGAGCAGTACTTC. Translating gives CASSFSGSYEQYF. This chain connects TRBV5-1 to TRBJ2-7; no reliable D call. V was pared by 2 bases and J by 4 bases, with 10 bases between. The V gene's germline CDR1 is SGHRS and CDR2 YFSETQ. The CDR3 runs 13 residues.

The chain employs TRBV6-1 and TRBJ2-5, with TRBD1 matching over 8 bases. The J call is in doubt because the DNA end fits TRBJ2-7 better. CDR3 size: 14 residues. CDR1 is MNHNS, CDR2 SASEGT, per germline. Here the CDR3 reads CASSRRQGTYEQYF. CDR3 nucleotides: TGTGCCAGCAGCCGAAGACAGGGGACGTACGAGCAGTACTTC.

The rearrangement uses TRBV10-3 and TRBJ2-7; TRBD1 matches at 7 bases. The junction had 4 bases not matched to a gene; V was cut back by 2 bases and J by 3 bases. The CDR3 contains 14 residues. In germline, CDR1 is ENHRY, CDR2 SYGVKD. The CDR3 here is CAISEPTGNYEQYF. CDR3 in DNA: TGTGCCATCAGTGAGCCGACAGGGAACTACGAGCAGTACTTC.

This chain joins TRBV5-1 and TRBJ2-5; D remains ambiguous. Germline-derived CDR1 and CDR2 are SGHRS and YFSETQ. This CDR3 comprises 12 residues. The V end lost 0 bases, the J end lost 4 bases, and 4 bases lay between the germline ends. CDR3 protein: CASSLDRETQYF. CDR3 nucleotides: TGCGCCAGCAGCTTGGATAGAGAGACCCAGTACTTC.

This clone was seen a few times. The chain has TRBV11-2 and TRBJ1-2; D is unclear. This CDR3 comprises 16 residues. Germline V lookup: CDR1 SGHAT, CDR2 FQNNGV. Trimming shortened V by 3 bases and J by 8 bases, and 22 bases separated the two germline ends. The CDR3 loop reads CASSLTSNVASRGYTF. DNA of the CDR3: TGTGCCAGCAGCTTGACCTCTAACGTAGCCTCAAGGGGCTACACCTTC. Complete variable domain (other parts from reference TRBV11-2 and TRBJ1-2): EAGVAQSPRYKIIEKRQSVAFWCNPISGHATLYWYQQILGQGPKLLIQFQNNGVVDDSQLPKDRFSAERLKGVDSTLKIQPAKLEDSAVYLCASSLTSNVASRGYTFGSGTRLTVV.

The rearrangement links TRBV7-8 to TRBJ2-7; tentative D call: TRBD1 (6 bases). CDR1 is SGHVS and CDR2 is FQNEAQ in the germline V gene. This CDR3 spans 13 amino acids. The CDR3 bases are TGTGTTTTCAAGCAGGGGCCGGCATACGAGCAGTACTTC. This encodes CVFKQGPAYEQYF.

The CDR3: CSVGGGKWQPQHF. In nucleotides, the CDR3 is TGCAGCGTTGGAGGAGGGAAATGGCAGCCCCAGCATTTT. The V and J genes are TRBV29-1 and TRBJ1-5; D is undetermined. Trimming removed 4 bases at V and 7 bases at J, with 14 bases between. CDR3 length: 13 amino acids. Germline CDR1 and CDR2: SQVTM and ANQGSEA.

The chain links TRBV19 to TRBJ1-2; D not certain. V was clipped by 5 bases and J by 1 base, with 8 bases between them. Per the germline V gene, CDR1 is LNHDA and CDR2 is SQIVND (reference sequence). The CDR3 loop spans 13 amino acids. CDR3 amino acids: CASSPTYNYGYTF. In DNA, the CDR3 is TGTGCCAGTAGTCCAACCTATAACTATGGCTACACCTTC.

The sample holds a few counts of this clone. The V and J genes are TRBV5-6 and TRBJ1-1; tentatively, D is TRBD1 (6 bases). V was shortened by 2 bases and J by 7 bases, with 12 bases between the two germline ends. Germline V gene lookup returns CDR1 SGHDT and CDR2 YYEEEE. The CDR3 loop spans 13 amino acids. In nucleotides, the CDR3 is TGTGCCAGCAGCTTAACACAGGGCGGTGAAGCTTTCTTT. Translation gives CASSLTQGGEAFF.

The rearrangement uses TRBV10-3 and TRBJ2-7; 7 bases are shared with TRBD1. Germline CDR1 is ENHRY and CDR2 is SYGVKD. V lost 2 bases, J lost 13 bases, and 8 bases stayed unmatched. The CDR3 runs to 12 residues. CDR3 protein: CAISEGGDREYF. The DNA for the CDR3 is TGTGCCATCAGTGAGGGTGGCGACAGGGAATACTTC.

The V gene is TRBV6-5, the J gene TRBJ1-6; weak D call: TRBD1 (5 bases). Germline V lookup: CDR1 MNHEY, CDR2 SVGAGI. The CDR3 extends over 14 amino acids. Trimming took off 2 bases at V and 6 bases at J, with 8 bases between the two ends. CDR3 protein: CASSYGGGNSPLHF. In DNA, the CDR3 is TGTGCCAGCAGTTACGGGGGGGGTAATTCACCCCTCCACTTT.

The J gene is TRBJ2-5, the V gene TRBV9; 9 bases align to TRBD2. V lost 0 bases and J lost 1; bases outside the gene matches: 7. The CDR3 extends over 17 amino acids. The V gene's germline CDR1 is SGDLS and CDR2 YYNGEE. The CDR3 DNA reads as TGTGCCAGCAGCGTAGGCCCAAGCGGGGGGCGCCAAGAGACCCAGTACTTC. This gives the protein CASSVGPSGGRQETQYF.

For the CDR3, the DNA is TGTGCCAGCAGTGGTAGCGGTGGCACAGATACGCAGTATTTT. Translation gives CASSGSGGTDTQYF. The rearrangement joins TRBV2 to TRBJ2-3; D may be TRBD2 (6 bases). In germline, CDR1 is SNHLY, CDR2 FYNNEI. The CDR3 length is 14 residues. V was trimmed by 4 bases and J by 1 base, leaving 9 bases between them.

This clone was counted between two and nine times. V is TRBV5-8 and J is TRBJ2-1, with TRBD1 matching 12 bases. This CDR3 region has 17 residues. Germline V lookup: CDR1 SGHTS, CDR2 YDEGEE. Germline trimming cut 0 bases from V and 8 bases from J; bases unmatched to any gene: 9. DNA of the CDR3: TGTGCCAGCAGCTTGGTCCGGGACAGGGGGCTAAGTGATGAGCAGTTCTTC. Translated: CASSLVRDRGLSDEQFF. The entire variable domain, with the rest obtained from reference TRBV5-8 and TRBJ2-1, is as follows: EAGVTQSPTHLIKTRGQQATLRCSPISGHTSVYWYQQALGLGLQFLLWYDEGEERNRGNFPPRFSGRQFPNYSSELNVNALELEDSALYLCASSLVRDRGLSDEQFFGPGTRLTVL.

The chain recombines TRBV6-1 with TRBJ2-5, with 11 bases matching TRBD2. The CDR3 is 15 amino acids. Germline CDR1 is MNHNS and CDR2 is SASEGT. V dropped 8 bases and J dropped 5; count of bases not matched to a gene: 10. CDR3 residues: CASLSGLAGRETQYF. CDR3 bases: TGTGCCAGCCTAAGTGGACTAGCGGGTCGGGAGACCCAGTACTTC.

CDR3 in amino acids: CASSLMGQGVDGQFF. The CDR3 DNA reads TGTGCCAGCAGCTTAATGGGACAGGGGGTGGATGGGCAGTTCTTC. The rearrangement joins TRBV7-2 to TRBJ2-1, with 11 positions matching TRBD1. The V gene's germline CDR1 is SGHTA and CDR2 FQGNSA. CDR3 length equals 15 residues. The V and J ends lost 2 bases and 12 bases, in that order; junction bases with no gene match: 9.

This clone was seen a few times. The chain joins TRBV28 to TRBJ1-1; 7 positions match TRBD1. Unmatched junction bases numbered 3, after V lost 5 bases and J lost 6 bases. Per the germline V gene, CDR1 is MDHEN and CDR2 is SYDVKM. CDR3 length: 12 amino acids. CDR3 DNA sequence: TGTGCCAGCAGTGCCGGGACAGCTGAAGCTTTCTTT. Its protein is CASSAGTAEAFF.

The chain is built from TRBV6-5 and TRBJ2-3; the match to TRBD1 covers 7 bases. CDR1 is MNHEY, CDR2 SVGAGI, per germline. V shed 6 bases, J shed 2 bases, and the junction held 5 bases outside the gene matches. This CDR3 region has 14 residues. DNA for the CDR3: TGTGCCAGCAGGAAGACAGGGTCCACAGATACGCAGTATTTT. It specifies CASRKTGSTDTQYF.

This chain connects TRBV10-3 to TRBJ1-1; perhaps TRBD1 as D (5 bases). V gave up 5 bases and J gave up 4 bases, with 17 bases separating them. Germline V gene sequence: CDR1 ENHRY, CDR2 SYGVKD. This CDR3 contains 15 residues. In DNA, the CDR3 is TGTGCCATCAGTCAGGCCTCGGGGACTGGCACTGAAGCTTTCTTT. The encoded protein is CAISQASGTGTEAFF.

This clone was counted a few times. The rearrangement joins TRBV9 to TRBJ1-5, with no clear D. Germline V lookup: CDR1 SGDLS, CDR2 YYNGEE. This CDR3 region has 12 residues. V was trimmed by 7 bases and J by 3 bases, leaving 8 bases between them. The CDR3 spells CASSDNNQPQHF. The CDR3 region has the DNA TGTGCCAGCTCAGATAACAATCAGCCCCAGCATTTT.

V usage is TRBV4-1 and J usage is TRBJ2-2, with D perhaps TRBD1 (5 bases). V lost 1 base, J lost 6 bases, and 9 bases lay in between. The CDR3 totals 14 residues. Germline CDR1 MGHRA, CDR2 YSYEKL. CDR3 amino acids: CASSQAQGAGELFF. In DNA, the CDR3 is TGCGCCAGCAGCCAAGCCCAGGGCGCCGGGGAGCTGTTTTTT.

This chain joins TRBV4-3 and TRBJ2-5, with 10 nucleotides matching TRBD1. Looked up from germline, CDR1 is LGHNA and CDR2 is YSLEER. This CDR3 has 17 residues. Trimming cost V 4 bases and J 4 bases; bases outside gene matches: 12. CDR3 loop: CASSPRGGQGRGETQYF. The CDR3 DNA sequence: TGCGCCAGCAGCCCCCGGGGGGGACAGGGGCGTGGAGAGACCCAGTACTTC.

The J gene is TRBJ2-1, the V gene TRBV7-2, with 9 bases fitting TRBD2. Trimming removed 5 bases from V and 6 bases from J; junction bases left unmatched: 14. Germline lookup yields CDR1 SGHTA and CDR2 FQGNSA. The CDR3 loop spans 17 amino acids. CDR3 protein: CASSLGARGGSLNEQFF. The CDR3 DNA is TGTGCCAGCAGCCTCGGGGCGCGGGGGGGCAGCCTCAATGAGCAGTTCTTC. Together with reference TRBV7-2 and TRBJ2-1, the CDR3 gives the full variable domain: GAGVSQSPSNKVTEKGKDVELRCDPISGHTALYWYRQSLGQGLEFLIYFQGNSAPDKSGLPSDRFSAERTGGSVSTLTIQRTQQEDSAVYLCASSLGARGGSLNEQFFGPGTRLTVL.

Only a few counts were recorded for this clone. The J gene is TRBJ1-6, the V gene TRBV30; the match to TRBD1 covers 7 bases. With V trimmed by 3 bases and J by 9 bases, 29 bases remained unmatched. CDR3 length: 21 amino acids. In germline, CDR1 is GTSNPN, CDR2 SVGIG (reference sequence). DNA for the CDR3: TGTGCCTGGAGGACCCGGATATTAGTTCCTCAACAGGGGAAAAGGGGTTCACCCCTCCACTTT. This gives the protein CAWRTRILVPQQGKRGSPLHF.

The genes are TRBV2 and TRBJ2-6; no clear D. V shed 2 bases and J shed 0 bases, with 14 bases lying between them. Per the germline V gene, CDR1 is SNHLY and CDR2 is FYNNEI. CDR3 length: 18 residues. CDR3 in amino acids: CASSEILARISGANVLTF. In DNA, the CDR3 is TGTGCCAGCAGTGAAATTTTAGCTAGGATCTCTGGGGCCAACGTCCTGACTTTC.

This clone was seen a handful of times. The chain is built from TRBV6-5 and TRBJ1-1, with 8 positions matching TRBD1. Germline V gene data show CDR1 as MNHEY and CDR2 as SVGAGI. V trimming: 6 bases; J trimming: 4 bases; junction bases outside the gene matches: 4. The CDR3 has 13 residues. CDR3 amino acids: CASSDRGTTEAFF. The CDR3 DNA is TGTGCCAGCAGCGACAGGGGCACCACTGAAGCTTTCTTT.

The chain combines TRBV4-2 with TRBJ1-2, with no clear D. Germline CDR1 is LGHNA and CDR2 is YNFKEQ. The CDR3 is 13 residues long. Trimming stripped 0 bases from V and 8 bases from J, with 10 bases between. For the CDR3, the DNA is TGTGCCAGCAGCCAAGATTGGCAGAGGGGCTACACCTTC. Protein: CASSQDWQRGYTF.

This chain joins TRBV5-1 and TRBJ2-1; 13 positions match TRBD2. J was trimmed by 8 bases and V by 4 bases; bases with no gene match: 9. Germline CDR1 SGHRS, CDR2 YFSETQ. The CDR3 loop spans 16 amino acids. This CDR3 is CASSKQLAGGPHEQFF. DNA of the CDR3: TGCGCCAGCAGCAAACAACTAGCGGGGGGGCCCCATGAGCAGTTCTTC.

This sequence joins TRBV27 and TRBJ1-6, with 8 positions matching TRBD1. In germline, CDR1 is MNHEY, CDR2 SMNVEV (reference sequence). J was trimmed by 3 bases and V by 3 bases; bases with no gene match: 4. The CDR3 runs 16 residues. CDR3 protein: CASSFTGGGYNSPLHF. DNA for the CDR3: TGTGCCAGCAGTTTCACAGGGGGAGGCTATAATTCACCCCTCCACTTT.